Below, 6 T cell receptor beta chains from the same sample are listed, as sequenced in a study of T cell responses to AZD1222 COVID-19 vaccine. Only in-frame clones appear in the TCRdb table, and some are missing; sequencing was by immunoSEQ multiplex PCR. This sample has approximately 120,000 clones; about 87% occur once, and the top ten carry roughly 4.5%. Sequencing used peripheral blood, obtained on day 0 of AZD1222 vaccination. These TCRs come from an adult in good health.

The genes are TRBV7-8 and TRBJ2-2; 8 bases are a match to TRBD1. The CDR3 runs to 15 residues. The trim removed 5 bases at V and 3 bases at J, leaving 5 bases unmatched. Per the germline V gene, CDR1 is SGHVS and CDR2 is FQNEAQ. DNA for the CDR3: TGTGCCAGCAGCCCCAGGACAGGGCACACCGGGGAGCTGTTTTTT. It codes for CASSPRTGHTGELFF.

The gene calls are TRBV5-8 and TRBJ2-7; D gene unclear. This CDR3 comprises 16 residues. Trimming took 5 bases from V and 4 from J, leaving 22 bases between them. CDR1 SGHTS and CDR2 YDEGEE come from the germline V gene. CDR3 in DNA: TGTGCCAGCAGTTTTAAACCTCCACAGTCCAGGTACGAGCAGTACTTC. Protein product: CASSFKPPQSRYEQYF. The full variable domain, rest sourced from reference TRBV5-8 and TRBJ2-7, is EAGVTQSPTHLIKTRGQQATLRCSPISGHTSVYWYQQALGLGLQFLLWYDEGEERNRGNFPPRFSGRQFPNYSSELNVNALELEDSALYLCASSFKPPQSRYEQYFGPGTRLTVT.

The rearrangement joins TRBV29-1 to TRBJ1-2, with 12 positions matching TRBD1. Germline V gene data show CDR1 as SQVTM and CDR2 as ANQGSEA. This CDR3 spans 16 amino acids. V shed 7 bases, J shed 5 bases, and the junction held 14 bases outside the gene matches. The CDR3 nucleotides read TGCAGCGCCCCAGCGGGGACAGGGGGCGGGAATTATGGCTACACCTTC. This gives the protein CSAPAGTGGGNYGYTF.

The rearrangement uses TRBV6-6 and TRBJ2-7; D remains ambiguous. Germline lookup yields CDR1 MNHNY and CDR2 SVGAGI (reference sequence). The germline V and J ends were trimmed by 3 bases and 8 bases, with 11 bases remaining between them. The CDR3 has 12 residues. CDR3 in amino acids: CASSYNPSQQYF. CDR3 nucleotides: TGTGCCAGCAGTTATAACCCGAGCCAGCAGTACTTC.

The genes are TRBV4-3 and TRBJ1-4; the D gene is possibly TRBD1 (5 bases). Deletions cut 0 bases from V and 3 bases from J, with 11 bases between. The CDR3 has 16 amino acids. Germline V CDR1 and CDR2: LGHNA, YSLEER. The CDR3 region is CASSQDTGVPNEKLFF. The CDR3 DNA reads TGCGCCAGCAGCCAAGATACGGGGGTCCCTAATGAAAAACTGTTTTTT.

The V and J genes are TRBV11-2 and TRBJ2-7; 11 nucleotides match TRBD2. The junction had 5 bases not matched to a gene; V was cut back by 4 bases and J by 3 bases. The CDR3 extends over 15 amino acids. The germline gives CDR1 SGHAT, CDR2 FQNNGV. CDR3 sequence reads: CASSSLAGGLYEQYF. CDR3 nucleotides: TGTGCCAGCAGCTCTCTAGCGGGGGGCCTCTACGAGCAGTACTTC. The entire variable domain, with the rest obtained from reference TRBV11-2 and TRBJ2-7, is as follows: EAGVAQSPRYKIIEKRQSVAFWCNPISGHATLYWYQQILGQGPKLLIQFQNNGVVDDSQLPKDRFSAERLKGVDSTLKIQPAKLEDSAVYLCASSSLAGGLYEQYFGPGTRLTVT.